This T cell receptor (beta chain) appears in the sequencing data of a study of OX40 agonist ivuxolimab in advanced cancers. Turning to the study itself: Those enrolled were roughly 85% male, with a mean age of about 66 years and ages from 23 to 79. Study-wide results and caveats: Blood T cells, both CD4+ and CD8+, expanded clonally by week 6 at 0.1 to 3.0 mg/kg. Certain nonresponders additionally had low normalized T-cell clonal expansion.

Sampled blood was obtained at baseline, cycle 4 day 1, and cycle 7 day 1. Germline CDR1 MNHEY, CDR2 SMNVEV (reference sequence). CDR3 length: 13 residues. V was clipped by 6 bases and J by 2 bases, with 11 bases between them. Using immunoSEQ multiplex PCR, the repertoire was profiled, and TCRdb retains in-frame clones only, with some absent. This sample has roughly 80,000 clones, with 84% found just once. Regarding this clone: Its target is unknown.

The sample consisted of CD4+ or CD8+ T cells sorted from blood, taken in a trial of the OX40 agonist ivuxolimab. The rearrangement joins TRBV27 to TRBJ2-7; D gene ambiguous. The receptor's source is an adult with an advanced solid tumor such as melanoma, head and neck, liver or kidney cancer. DNA of the CDR3: TGTGCCAGCAGCCCCACTTGGACCTACGAGCAGTACTTC. Translation gives CASSPTWTYEQYF.